One sample yielded the 30 T cell receptor beta chains listed below, sequenced in a study of cytotoxic CD8 clonotypes in ibrutinib-treated CLL. This table comes from immunoSEQ multiplex PCR, and its TCRdb copy is limited to in-frame clones, with some not included. The profile shows some 140,000 clones, about 91% of them singletons. Sequences were derived from PBMCs, sampled after 12 months of ibrutinib treatment. Receptors originate from a human donor with chronic lymphocytic leukemia.

The V gene is TRBV7-3, the J gene TRBJ2-5; unclear D gene. The CDR3 sequence is 13 residues long. Germline assignment: CDR1 SGHTA and CDR2 FQGTGA. V shed 1 base and J shed 4 bases, with 7 bases lying between them. CDR3 region: CASSLSHGETQYF. CDR3 coding DNA: TGTGCCAGCAGCTTAAGTCACGGAGAGACCCAGTACTTC. Combining the CDR3 with reference TRBV7-3 and TRBJ2-5 gives the whole variable domain GAGVSQTPSNKVTEKGKYVELRCDPISGHTALYWYRQSLGQGPEFLIYFQGTGAADDSGLPNDRFFAVRPEGSVSTLKIQRTERGDSAVYLCASSLSHGETQYFGPGTRLLVL.

This chain links TRBV14 with TRBJ1-2, with D unclear. The V gene's germline CDR1 is SGHDN and CDR2 FVKESK. Trimming removed 3 bases at V and 7 bases at J, with 6 bases between. The CDR3 loop spans 11 amino acids. The CDR3 DNA reads TGTGCCAGCAGCCACACGGGTGGCTACACCTTC. As protein: CASSHTGGYTF. Variable domain in full (rest from reference TRBV14 and TRBJ1-2): EAGVTQFPSHSVIEKGQTVTLRCDPISGHDNLYWYRRVMGKEIKFLLHFVKESKQDESGMPNNRFLAERTGGTYSTLKVQPAELEDSGVYFCASSHTGGYTFGSGTRLTVV.

The rearrangement links TRBV9 to TRBJ2-7; 7 bases agree with TRBD1. This CDR3 is built from 15 residues. Germline assignment: CDR1 SGDLS and CDR2 YYNGEE. The trim removed 3 bases at V and 2 bases at J, leaving 8 bases unmatched. The CDR3 sequence is CASSASTGIPYEQYF. The CDR3 DNA reads as TGTGCCAGCAGCGCATCGACAGGGATACCCTACGAGCAGTACTTC.

This clone has a single count. The chain recombines TRBV7-3 with TRBJ1-1; TRBD1 matches at 8 bases. With V trimmed by 8 bases and J by 5 bases, 7 bases remained unmatched. This CDR3 has 13 residues. CDR1 is SGHTA, CDR2 FQGTGA, per germline. CDR3 DNA sequence: TGTGCCAGCGCGCCAGGGGGCATGACTGAAGCTTTCTTT. It is translated as CASAPGGMTEAFF.

V is TRBV7-9 and J is TRBJ1-1; D is unclear. V was pared by 0 bases and J by 7 bases, with 6 bases between. The CDR3 has 12 residues. The germline CDR1 and CDR2 sequences are SEHNR and FQNEAQ (reference sequence). The CDR3 DNA is TGTGCCAGCAGCTTAGCACACTTTGAAGCTTTCTTT. Its translation is CASSLAHFEAFF.

V usage is TRBV28 and J usage is TRBJ2-2; no clear D gene. Germline V lookup: CDR1 MDHEN, CDR2 SYDVKM. This CDR3 has 14 amino acids. V lost 8 bases to trimming and J lost 0 bases, with 10 bases between them. The CDR3 loop is CASQPTSNTGELFF. In nucleotides, the CDR3 is TGTGCCAGCCAGCCCACTTCGAACACCGGGGAGCTGTTTTTT. Variable domain in full (rest from reference TRBV28 and TRBJ2-2): DVKVTQSSRYLVKRTGEKVFLECVQDMDHENMFWYRQDPGLGLRLIYFSYDVKMKEKGDIPEGYSVSREKKERFSLILESASTNQTSMYLCASQPTSNTGELFFGEGSRLTVL.

J is TRBJ1-1 and V is TRBV6-1; possibly TRBD1 for D (5 bases). The CDR3 is 13 residues long. The ends were cut back, 7 bases at V and 0 bases at J, with 9 bases in the middle. In germline, CDR1 is MNHNS, CDR2 SASEGT. The chain's CDR3 is CASKGQMNTEAFF. Written as DNA, the CDR3 is TGTGCCAGCAAGGGGCAGATGAACACTGAAGCTTTCTTT.

The chain has TRBV19 and TRBJ1-5, with D maybe TRBD1 (5 bases). V lost 6 bases, J lost 3 bases, and 12 bases lay in between. CDR3 size: 14 residues. Germline V lookup: CDR1 LNHDA, CDR2 SQIVND (reference sequence). CDR3 in amino acids: CASRLDSYNQPQHF. For the CDR3, the DNA is TGTGCCAGTAGACTCGACAGCTACAATCAGCCCCAGCATTTT.

A single count supports this clone. This sequence joins TRBV6-5 and TRBJ2-1; 11 bases align to TRBD2. V lost 6 bases and J lost 7; bases outside the gene matches: 8. Germline lookup yields CDR1 MNHEY and CDR2 SVGAGI. This CDR3 has 15 residues. CDR3 region: CASRPTSGRINEQFF. For the CDR3, the DNA is TGTGCCAGCAGGCCAACTAGCGGGAGAATAAATGAGCAGTTCTTC.

This rearrangement joins TRBV2 to TRBJ1-1, with D uncertain. This CDR3 contains 13 residues. The ends were cut back, 6 bases at V and 1 base at J, with 9 bases in the middle. The germline V gene encodes CDR1 SNHLY and CDR2 FYNNEI. The CDR3, as DNA: TGTGCCAGCAGCGCTGGACCGAACACTGAAGCTTTCTTT. Amino acids: CASSAGPNTEAFF.

The V and J genes are TRBV19 and TRBJ2-5; 13 bases agree with TRBD2. The CDR3 has 16 residues. Per the germline V gene, CDR1 is LNHDA and CDR2 is SQIVND (reference sequence). V was clipped by 4 bases and J by 2 bases; unmatched bases: 4. CDR3 DNA sequence: TGTGCCAGTAGTAGATCGGGACTAGCGGGACAAGAGACCCAGTACTTC. Its translation: CASSRSGLAGQETQYF.

This clone was recorded only once. The rearrangement links TRBV27 to TRBJ1-1, with D perhaps TRBD1 (6 bases). The V end was cut by 5 bases, the J end by 3 bases, with 19 bases between. CDR3 length: 16 residues. The germline V gene encodes CDR1 MNHEY and CDR2 SMNVEV (reference sequence). The CDR3 DNA follows: TGTGCCAGCAGTCGGTCCGGGGGCCTCCGGGACACTGAAGCTTTCTTT. Translated: CASSRSGGLRDTEAFF.

This clone has only one observation. The rearrangement joins TRBV7-3 to TRBJ2-3; 7 bases are shared with TRBD2. V trimming: 2 bases; J trimming: 1 base; junction bases outside the gene matches: 6. Germline V CDR1 and CDR2: SGHTA, FQGTGA. There are 16 residues in the CDR3. The CDR3 region is CASSLGRLAGTDTQYF. The CDR3 DNA follows: TGTGCCAGCAGCTTAGGTCGGCTAGCGGGCACAGATACGCAGTATTTT.

About this clone: The junction shows a germline mismatch at one end, possibly a read error. This chain connects TRBV7-9 to TRBJ1-3, with TRBD1 as a possible D gene (5 bases). There are 15 residues in the CDR3. Germline V gives CDR1 SEHNR, CDR2 FQNEAQ (reference sequence). CDR3 DNA: TGTGCCAGCAGCTTAGCGCCAGGGTCTGGTAACACCATATATTTT. It specifies CASSLAPGSGNTIYF.

This clone occurred once. The V and J genes are TRBV4-3 and TRBJ1-2; 8 positions agree with TRBD1. The CDR3 has 16 amino acids. The J segment lost 8 bases and the V segment lost 2 bases, leaving 13 bases of the junction unmatched. From germline, CDR1 is LGHNA and CDR2 YSLEER. The CDR3 spells CASSQNQGARVSGYTF. The CDR3 DNA reads TGCGCCAGCAGCCAAAATCAGGGGGCGAGAGTATCGGGCTACACCTTC.

The genes are TRBV5-4 and TRBJ2-1; D remains unclear. This CDR3 has 16 amino acids. The V end lost 3 bases, the J end lost 0 bases, and 13 bases lay between the germline ends. Germline CDR1 SGHNT, CDR2 YYREEE (reference sequence). The CDR3 bases are TGTGCCAGCAGCTCCTTGGATTCGAGCTCCTACAATGAGCAGTTCTTC. Its translation is CASSSLDSSSYNEQFF.

The chain couples TRBV6-1 to TRBJ2-1; D gene ambiguous. CDR3 length equals 17 residues. Germline CDR1 and CDR2: MNHNS and SASEGT. Trimming stripped 4 bases from V and 0 bases from J, with 16 bases between. The CDR3 nucleotides read TGTGCCAGCAGTGGTCCCTTCTCCTTTGGCTCCTACAATGAGCAGTTCTTC. Encoded protein: CASSGPFSFGSYNEQFF.

The rearrangement uses TRBV28 and TRBJ2-7, with 12 bases lining up with TRBD2. This CDR3 is built from 15 residues. From germline, CDR1 is MDHEN and CDR2 SYDVKM. V shed 5 bases, J shed 5 bases, and the junction held 7 bases outside the gene matches. The CDR3 DNA reads as TGTGCCAGCAGTCTAGCGGGAGGGATGGGCGACGAGCAGTACTTC. Protein sequence: CASSLAGGMGDEQYF.

The rearrangement joins TRBV18 to TRBJ2-2; D unresolved. From germline, CDR1 is KGHSH and CDR2 LQKENI. The CDR3 spans 13 residues. V shed 6 bases and J shed 6 bases, with 11 bases lying between them. CDR3 DNA sequence: TGTGCCAGCTCTCCCTACCCTGCCGGGGAGCTGTTTTTT. Its protein product is CASSPYPAGELFF.

The chain combines TRBV2 with TRBJ2-5; 7 positions match TRBD1. Trimming at V came to 4 bases and at J to 1 base, leaving 6 bases not matched to a gene. This CDR3 is 15 amino acids long. Germline assignment: CDR1 SNHLY and CDR2 FYNNEI. The CDR3 here is CASSVEGGGQETQYF. CDR3 nucleotide sequence: TGTGCCAGCAGTGTTGAAGGGGGCGGCCAAGAGACCCAGTACTTC.

The gene calls are TRBV25-1 and TRBJ1-5; D may be TRBD1 (5 bases). The V end was cut by 0 bases, the J end by 0 bases, with 12 bases between. This CDR3 region has 17 residues. The germline V gene has CDR1 MGHDK and CDR2 SYGVNS. CDR3 sequence (DNA): TGTGCCAGCAGTGAATACGAGACAGATGATAGCAATCAGCCCCAGCATTTT. Translating it yields CASSEYETDDSNQPQHF.

The DNA of the CDR3 is TGTGCCAGCAGCCAAGTGGGTCGTTCGAGGGGGGCTAGCTCCTACGAGCAGTACTTC. Its translation: CASSQVGRSRGASSYEQYF. The V and J genes are TRBV4-2 and TRBJ2-7; perhaps D is TRBD1 or TRBD2 (6 bases each). CDR1 and CDR2 (germline): LGHNA, YNFKEQ. Trimming removed 1 base from V and 0 bases from J, with 22 bases in between. This CDR3 is built from 19 residues.

The rearrangement joins TRBV28 to TRBJ1-4; D ambiguous. Trimming cost V 8 bases and J 3 bases, with 10 bases left between them. Germline V CDR1 and CDR2: MDHEN, SYDVKM. The CDR3 is 13 residues long. In DNA, the CDR3 is TGTGCCAGCCGGTGGGCAGCTAATGAAAAACTGTTTTTT. It codes for CASRWAANEKLFF.

The V and J genes are TRBV27 and TRBJ2-5, with D unresolved. Trimming left V 3 bases short and J 2 bases short, with 7 bases between. CDR3 length: 13 amino acids. Germline V gene data show CDR1 as MNHEY and CDR2 as SMNVEV (reference sequence). Here the CDR3 reads CASSFQFQETQYF. DNA for the CDR3: TGTGCCAGCAGTTTTCAGTTTCAAGAGACCCAGTACTTC.

J is TRBJ2-5 and V is TRBV4-1; 8 bases are a match to TRBD2. This CDR3 region has 15 residues. After removal of 2 bases from V and 5 bases from J, the junction contained 7 bases not matched to a gene. Germline V gives CDR1 MGHRA, CDR2 YSYEKL. In DNA form, the CDR3 reads TGCGCCAGCAGCCAAAGCCGACTAGCGACGGAGACCCAGTACTTC. It translates to CASSQSRLATETQYF.

This chain uses TRBV6-5 with TRBJ2-7; 13 bases align to TRBD2. This CDR3 has 16 residues. Trimming at V came to 2 bases and at J to 6 bases, leaving 7 bases not matched to a gene. Germline V gene data show CDR1 as MNHEY and CDR2 as SVGAGI. The DNA of the CDR3 is TGTGCCAGCAGTTACGGACTAGCGGGAGTAACGAGCGAGCAGTACTTC. Translation gives CASSYGLAGVTSEQYF.

This sequence joins TRBV12-5 and TRBJ2-3; 7 nucleotides agree with TRBD2. The trim removed 1 base at V and 3 bases at J, leaving 4 bases unmatched. This CDR3 has 15 amino acids. Per germline, CDR1 LGHNT and CDR2 FRNRAP. The CDR3 loop is CASGLGGGSTDTQYF. CDR3 DNA sequence: TGTGCTAGTGGTTTGGGAGGCGGGAGTACAGATACGCAGTATTTT.

The rearrangement joins TRBV5-1 to TRBJ2-1, with D perhaps matching TRBD1 (6 bases). Trimming cost V 3 bases and J 0 bases, with 16 bases left between them. There are 17 residues in the CDR3. Germline CDR1 and CDR2: SGHRS and YFSETQ. CDR3 amino acids: CASSYLDSPSSYNEQFF. The CDR3 region has the DNA TGCGCCAGCAGCTACCTGGACAGCCCGAGCTCCTACAATGAGCAGTTCTTC.

The genes are TRBV5-6 and TRBJ1-1, with D perhaps matching TRBD1 (5 bases). The germline V and J ends were trimmed by 0 bases and 2 bases, with 8 bases remaining between them. Germline CDR1 and CDR2: SGHDT and YYEEEE. The CDR3 has 14 amino acids. The DNA for the CDR3 is TGTGCCAGCAGCTTGGGGGGCGGAAACACTGAAGCTTTCTTT. Translation gives CASSLGGGNTEAFF.

This clone was recorded once. CDR3 DNA: TGTGCCAGCACTCCTTGGGAGAGTGGGGCCTATGGCTACACCTTC. Its protein is CASTPWESGAYGYTF. The chain has TRBV28 and TRBJ1-2, with TRBD1 as a possible D gene (5 bases). The germline V gene has CDR1 MDHEN and CDR2 SYDVKM. V lost 7 bases and J 4 bases, leaving 19 bases between the germline ends. This CDR3 contains 15 residues.